The 26 T cell receptor beta chains below come from one sample, sequenced in a study of cytomegalovirus exposure and HLA in healthy donors. PCR employed 60 Vbeta and 13 Jbeta primers. Generated by immunoSEQ multiplex PCR, the TCRdb table keeps only in-frame clones and is missing some. Of about 140,000 clones listed, 88% were seen once; the top ten hold 0.45% to 0.55%. The sequencing sample was made of PBMCs. All receptors derive from a woman aged 40 to 49 in good health and CMV-seronegative.

The V and J genes are TRBV29-1 and TRBJ2-7; 10 positions agree with TRBD1. V shed 5 bases, J shed 2 bases, and the junction held 3 bases outside the gene matches. CDR3 length equals 13 residues. Germline CDR1 is SQVTM and CDR2 is ANQGSEA. The CDR3 region is CSVSGQGTYEQYF. CDR3 DNA sequence: TGCAGCGTTTCGGGACAGGGGACCTACGAGCAGTACTTC.

This clone turned up a few times. The chain carries TRBV28 and TRBJ1-1; D might be TRBD1 (6 bases). Trimming left V 4 bases short and J 8 bases short, with 20 bases between. The V gene's germline CDR1 is MDHEN and CDR2 SYDVKM. The CDR3 extends over 15 amino acids. The CDR3 is CASSSRQAYGPEAFF. In nucleotides, the CDR3 is TGTGCCAGCAGTTCCCGACAGGCCTACGGCCCAGAAGCTTTCTTT.

The chain employs TRBV18 and TRBJ1-5, with D perhaps matching TRBD1 (6 bases). In germline, CDR1 is KGHSH, CDR2 LQKENI. This CDR3 is 17 amino acids long. Trimming pared 1 base from V and 5 bases from J, leaving 18 bases between. CDR3 sequence: CASSPRGRQDPHQPQHF. CDR3 bases: TGTGCCAGCTCACCACGGGGAAGACAGGACCCGCATCAGCCCCAGCATTTT.

The chain uses TRBV10-2 and TRBJ2-7; 10 nucleotides line up with TRBD1. From germline, CDR1 is WSHSY and CDR2 SAAADI. CDR3 size: 14 residues. V lost 4 bases, J lost 6 bases, and 6 bases stayed unmatched. CDR3 residues: CASSARQGALEQYF. The DNA for the CDR3 is TGCGCCAGCAGTGCTCGACAGGGGGCTCTCGAGCAGTACTTC.

This chain joins TRBV28 and TRBJ1-2; 9 positions agree with TRBD1. Germline CDR1 and CDR2: MDHEN and SYDVKM. This CDR3 has 15 amino acids. V lost 5 bases, J lost 6 bases, and 10 bases stayed unmatched. CDR3 sequence (DNA): TGTGCCAGCAGTCCTGGACAGACAGGGGGAGATGGCTACACCTTC. Translation gives CASSPGQTGGDGYTF.

Here the CDR3 reads CAWRHRQGAPGYTF. The CDR3 DNA is TGTGCCTGGAGGCATCGACAGGGGGCGCCCGGCTACACCTTC. J is TRBJ1-2 and V is TRBV30; 10 positions match TRBD1. CDR1 GTSNPN and CDR2 SVGIG come from the germline V gene (reference sequence). CDR3 size: 14 residues. The ends lost 3 bases at V and 8 bases at J; junction bases unmatched: 9.

The chain combines TRBV5-1 with TRBJ1-2; 9 bases agree with TRBD1. Germline V CDR1 and CDR2: SGHRS, YFSETQ. The CDR3 is made up of 14 amino acids. After removal of 3 bases from V and 8 bases from J, the junction contained 8 bases not matched to a gene. The DNA of the CDR3 is TGCGCCAGCAGCTCCGTGGGACAGGGTGGAGGCTACACCTTC. Translating it yields CASSSVGQGGGYTF. The complete variable domain, with remaining parts taken from reference TRBV5-1 and TRBJ1-2, reads KAGVTQTPRYLIKTRGQQVTLSCSPISGHRSVSWYQQTPGQGLQFLFEYFSETQRNKGNFPGRFSGRQFSNSRSEMNVSTLELGDSALYLCASSSVGQGGGYTFGSGTRLTVV.

As DNA, the CDR3 is TGTGCCAGTAGTACCTTCGAGCCCCCTAACCGACTGTTTTTT. Residues: CASSTFEPPNRLFF. The chain employs TRBV19 and TRBJ1-4, with D unresolved. V was shortened by 4 bases and J by 13 bases, with 19 bases between the two germline ends. The germline CDR1 and CDR2 sequences are LNHDA and SQIVND (reference sequence). The CDR3 contains 14 residues.

The rearrangement uses TRBV7-2 and TRBJ2-2; 9 nucleotides line up with TRBD1. The germline V gene encodes CDR1 SGHTA and CDR2 FQGNSA. CDR3 length: 15 residues. Losses at the gene ends were 10 bases for V and 0 bases for J; bases not matched to a gene: 6. CDR3 in DNA: TGTGCCACCGGACAGGGGTCCCCGAACACCGGGGAGCTGTTTTTT. This translates into CATGQGSPNTGELFF.

The chain has TRBV2 and TRBJ2-1; the match to TRBD2 covers 11 bases. The CDR3 totals 18 residues. With 4 bases clipped from V and 1 base from J, the junction kept 9 bases outside the gene matches. CDR1 and CDR2 (germline): SNHLY, FYNNEI. CDR3 protein: CASSVGSGRAVSYNEQFF. For the CDR3, the DNA is TGTGCCAGCAGTGTCGGTAGCGGGAGGGCCGTTTCCTACAATGAGCAGTTCTTC.

J is TRBJ2-1 and V is TRBV7-2; 7 bases are shared with TRBD2. The J segment lost 13 bases and the V segment lost 5 bases, leaving 14 bases of the junction unmatched. Germline V gives CDR1 SGHTA, CDR2 FQGNSA. The CDR3 sequence is 14 residues long. DNA for the CDR3: TGTGCCAGCAGCCGAGAGGAGGGGAGGGGATCACAGTTCTTC. It codes for CASSREEGRGSQFF.

CDR3 nucleotides: TGCAGCGTGGCTGTGGACAGGGGCTACGAGCAGTACTTC. Protein: CSVAVDRGYEQYF. The chain combines TRBV29-1 with TRBJ2-7, with 9 bases identical to TRBD1. Per germline, CDR1 SQVTM and CDR2 ANQGSEA. The CDR3 contains 13 residues. V gave up 6 bases and J gave up 3 bases; unmatched junction bases: 6.

This clone has a single count. This chain links TRBV5-5 with TRBJ2-7; 8 bases agree with TRBD1. Per germline, CDR1 SGHKS and CDR2 YYEKEE (reference sequence). V was clipped by 4 bases and J by 3 bases; unmatched bases: 6. The CDR3 consists of 14 residues. The CDR3 loop is CASSPGQGDYEQYF. The CDR3 region has the DNA TGTGCCAGCAGCCCCGGACAGGGAGACTACGAGCAGTACTTC.

V and J are TRBV11-3 and TRBJ2-5; 7 bases align to TRBD2. The CDR3 consists of 14 residues. The ends lost 5 bases at V and 2 bases at J; junction bases unmatched: 5. CDR1 is SGHNT, CDR2 YENEEA, per germline. CDR3 nucleotides: TGTGCCAGCAGCCGAGGGCGGGGGCAAGAGACCCAGTACTTC. Its protein is CASSRGRGQETQYF.

This clone showed up just once. The chain couples TRBV9 to TRBJ2-1; TRBD1 aligns across 8 bases. The germline V gene encodes CDR1 SGDLS and CDR2 YYNGEE. The CDR3 runs 18 residues. V shed 0 bases, J shed 3 bases, and the junction held 11 bases outside the gene matches. The CDR3: CASSVAGQGAGLYNEQFF. CDR3 coding DNA: TGTGCCAGCAGCGTAGCGGGGCAGGGGGCGGGCCTCTACAATGAGCAGTTCTTC.

The J gene is TRBJ1-3, the V gene TRBV6-6; no clear D gene. The germline gives CDR1 MNHNY, CDR2 SVGAGI (reference sequence). CDR3 length: 13 amino acids. Trimming took off 6 bases at V and 5 bases at J, with 11 bases between the two ends. The CDR3 reads CASSQSGRNTIYF. The CDR3 bases are TGTGCCAGCAGCCAAAGCGGAAGAAACACCATATATTTT.

J is TRBJ2-7 and V is TRBV7-9; 7 bases line up with TRBD1. V lost 4 bases, J lost 2 bases, and 11 bases stayed unmatched. CDR1 and CDR2 (germline): SEHNR, FQNEAQ (reference sequence). The CDR3 totals 16 residues. CDR3 residues: CASSSTGTEATYEQYF. CDR3 DNA sequence: TGTGCCAGCAGCTCGACCGGGACAGAAGCCACCTACGAGCAGTACTTC.

The chain is built from TRBV6-5 and TRBJ2-7; 10 bases align to TRBD2. This CDR3 has 15 amino acids. With 10 bases clipped from V and 1 base from J, the junction kept 10 bases outside the gene matches. From germline, CDR1 is MNHEY and CDR2 SVGAGI. Here the CDR3 DNA reads TGTGCCACGACTCTAGCGGGAGTGGGGTCCTACGAGCAGTACTTC. It translates to CATTLAGVGSYEQYF.

V usage is TRBV30 and J usage is TRBJ1-1; 8 positions agree with TRBD1. Germline lookup yields CDR1 GTSNPN and CDR2 SVGIG (reference sequence). The CDR3 runs 13 residues. The V and J ends lost 0 bases and 3 bases, in that order; junction bases with no gene match: 0. CDR3 protein: CAWSVQGDTEAFF. In nucleotides, the CDR3 is TGTGCCTGGAGTGTACAGGGGGACACTGAAGCTTTCTTT.

The rearrangement links TRBV6-1 to TRBJ2-7; 12 bases line up with TRBD2. Trimming took 2 bases from V and 2 from J; bases not matched to a gene: 13. CDR3 length: 19 amino acids. The V gene's germline CDR1 is MNHNS and CDR2 SASEGT. This chain's CDR3 is CASSERTSGTNSLTYEQYF. The CDR3 DNA follows: TGTGCCAGCAGTGAAAGGACTAGCGGGACCAACTCCCTAACCTACGAGCAGTACTTC.

This chain connects TRBV6-1 to TRBJ2-7, with 11 bases identical to TRBD1. This CDR3 is built from 15 residues. J was trimmed by 4 bases and V by 6 bases; bases with no gene match: 8. CDR1 is MNHNS, CDR2 SASEGT, per germline. This chain's CDR3 is CASSPQGDRGYEQYF. The DNA for the CDR3 is TGTGCCAGCAGCCCCCAGGGGGACAGGGGGTACGAGCAGTACTTC.

For this clone: Different DNA sequences within this sample yield the same CDR3. The chain has TRBV9 and TRBJ2-3; maybe TRBD2 (6 bases). The CDR3 covers 14 residues. Trimming shortened V by 2 bases and J by 0 bases, and 7 bases separated the two germline ends. Germline V lookup: CDR1 SGDLS, CDR2 YYNGEE. The CDR3 DNA reads as TGTGCCAGCAGCGTGGGACTGAGCACAGATACGCAGTATTTT. Translated: CASSVGLSTDTQYF.

The chain has TRBV2 and TRBJ2-1; TRBD1 is a possible D gene (6 bases). Germline CDR1 and CDR2: SNHLY and FYNNEI. V shed 11 bases and J shed 5 bases, with 19 bases lying between them. The CDR3 extends over 14 amino acids. CDR3 sequence: CAGRDTGKDNEQFF. CDR3 in DNA: TGTGCCGGAAGGGACACAGGGAAGGACAATGAGCAGTTCTTC.

V usage is TRBV19 and J usage is TRBJ2-1; D gene ambiguous. Deletions cut 5 bases from V and 2 bases from J, with 13 bases between. The CDR3 length is 15 residues. Germline lookup yields CDR1 LNHDA and CDR2 SQIVND (reference sequence). CDR3 nucleotides: TGTGCCAGTAGTCTCGGTCCCCCCCCCTACAATGAGCAGTTCTTC. Encoded protein: CASSLGPPPYNEQFF.

The chain is built from TRBV10-3 and TRBJ2-6; a possible D gene is TRBD1 (5 bases). V lost 7 bases to trimming and J lost 2 bases, with 9 bases between them. This CDR3 has 14 amino acids. The germline CDR1 and CDR2 sequences are ENHRY and SYGVKD. Here the CDR3 reads CAINQGPGANVLTF. The CDR3 bases are TGTGCCATCAACCAGGGTCCTGGGGCCAACGTCCTGACTTTC.

This chain connects TRBV7-9 to TRBJ1-3; a weak D match, TRBD1 (6 bases). The germline V gene encodes CDR1 SEHNR and CDR2 FQNEAQ (reference sequence). Trimming pared 6 bases from V and 0 bases from J, leaving 15 bases between. The CDR3 sequence is 16 residues long. CDR3 nucleotides: TGTGCCAGCAGTTCTACAGGGTACCCCTCTGGAAACACCATATATTTT. Translation gives CASSSTGYPSGNTIYF.